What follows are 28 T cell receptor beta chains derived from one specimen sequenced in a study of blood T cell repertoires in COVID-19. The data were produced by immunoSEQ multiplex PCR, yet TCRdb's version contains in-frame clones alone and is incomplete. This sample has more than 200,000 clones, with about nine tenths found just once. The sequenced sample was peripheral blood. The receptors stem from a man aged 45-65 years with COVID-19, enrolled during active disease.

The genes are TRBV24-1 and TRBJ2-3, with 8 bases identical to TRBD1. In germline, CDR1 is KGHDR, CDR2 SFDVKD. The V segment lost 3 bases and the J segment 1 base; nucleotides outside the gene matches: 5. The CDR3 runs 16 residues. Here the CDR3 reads CATSDNRGFGTDTQYF. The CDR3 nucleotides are TGTGCCACCAGTGATAACAGGGGGTTCGGCACAGATACGCAGTATTTT.

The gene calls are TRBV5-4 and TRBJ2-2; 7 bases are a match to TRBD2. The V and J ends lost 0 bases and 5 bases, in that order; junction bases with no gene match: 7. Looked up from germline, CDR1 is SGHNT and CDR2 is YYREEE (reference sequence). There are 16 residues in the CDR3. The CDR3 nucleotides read TGTGCCAGCAGCTTGGGGGGTGGAGCGGGGACCGGGGAGCTGTTTTTT. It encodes CASSLGGGAGTGELFF.

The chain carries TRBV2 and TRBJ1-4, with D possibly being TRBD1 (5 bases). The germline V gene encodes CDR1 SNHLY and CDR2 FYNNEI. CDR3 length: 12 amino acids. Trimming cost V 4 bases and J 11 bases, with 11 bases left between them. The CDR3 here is CASSATAGKLFF. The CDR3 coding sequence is TGTGCCAGCAGTGCGACAGCTGGGAAACTGTTTTTT.

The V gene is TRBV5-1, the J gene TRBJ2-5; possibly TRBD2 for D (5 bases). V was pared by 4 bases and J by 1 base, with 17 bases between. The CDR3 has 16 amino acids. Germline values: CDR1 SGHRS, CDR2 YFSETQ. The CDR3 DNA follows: TGCGCCAGCAGCGCCCCTGGACTTAGGGCCCAAGAGACCCAGTACTTC. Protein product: CASSAPGLRAQETQYF.

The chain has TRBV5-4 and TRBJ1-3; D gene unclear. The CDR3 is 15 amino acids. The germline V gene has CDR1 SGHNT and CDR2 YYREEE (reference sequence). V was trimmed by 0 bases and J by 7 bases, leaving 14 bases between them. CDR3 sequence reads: CASSLGAQAGNTIYF. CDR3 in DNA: TGTGCCAGCAGCTTGGGGGCTCAGGCCGGTAACACCATATATTTT.

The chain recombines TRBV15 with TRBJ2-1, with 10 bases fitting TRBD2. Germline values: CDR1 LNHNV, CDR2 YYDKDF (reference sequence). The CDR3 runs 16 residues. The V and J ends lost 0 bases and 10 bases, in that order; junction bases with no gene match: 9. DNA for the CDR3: TGTGCCACCAGCAGAGATACGACTAGCGGGCGTCGGGAGCAGTTCTTC. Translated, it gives CATSRDTTSGRREQFF.

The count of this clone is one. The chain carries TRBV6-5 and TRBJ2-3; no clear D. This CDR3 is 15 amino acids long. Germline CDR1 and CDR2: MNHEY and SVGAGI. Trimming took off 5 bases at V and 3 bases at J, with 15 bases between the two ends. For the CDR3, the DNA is TGTGCCAGCAGTCCAGGAAGTCAACGAACAGATACGCAGTATTTT. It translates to CASSPGSQRTDTQYF.

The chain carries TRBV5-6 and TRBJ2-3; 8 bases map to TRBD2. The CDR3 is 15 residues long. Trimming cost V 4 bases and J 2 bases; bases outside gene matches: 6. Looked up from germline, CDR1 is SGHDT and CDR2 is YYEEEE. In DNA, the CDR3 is TGTGCCAGCAGCCCCCTAGCGGGCTCCACAGATACGCAGTATTTT. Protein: CASSPLAGSTDTQYF.

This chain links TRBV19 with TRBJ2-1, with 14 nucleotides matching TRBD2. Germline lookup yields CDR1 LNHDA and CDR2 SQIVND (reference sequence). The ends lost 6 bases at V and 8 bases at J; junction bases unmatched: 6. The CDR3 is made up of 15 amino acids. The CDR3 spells CASSSTSGRVHEQFF. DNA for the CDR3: TGTGCCAGTAGCTCGACTAGCGGGAGGGTACATGAGCAGTTCTTC.

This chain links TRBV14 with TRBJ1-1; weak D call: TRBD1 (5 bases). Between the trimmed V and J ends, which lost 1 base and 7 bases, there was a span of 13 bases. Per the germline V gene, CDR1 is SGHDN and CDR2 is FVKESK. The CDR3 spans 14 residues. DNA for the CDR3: TGTGCCAGCAGCCAAGTTAGGGGATGGGGTGAAGCTTTCTTT. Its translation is CASSQVRGWGEAFF.

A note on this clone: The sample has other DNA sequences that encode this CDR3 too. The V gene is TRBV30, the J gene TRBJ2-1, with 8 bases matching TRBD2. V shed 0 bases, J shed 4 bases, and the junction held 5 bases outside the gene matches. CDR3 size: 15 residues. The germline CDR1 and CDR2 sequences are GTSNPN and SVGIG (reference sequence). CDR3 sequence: CAWSVLAGGYNEQFF. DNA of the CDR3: TGTGCCTGGAGTGTACTTGCGGGAGGATACAATGAGCAGTTCTTC.

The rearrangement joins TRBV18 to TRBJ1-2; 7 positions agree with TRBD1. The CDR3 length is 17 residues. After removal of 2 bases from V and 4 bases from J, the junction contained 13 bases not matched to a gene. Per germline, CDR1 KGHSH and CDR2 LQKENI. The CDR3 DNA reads TGTGCCAGCTCACCAATCCGTGTGGGTGAGGGGGCCTATGGCTACACCTTC. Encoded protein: CASSPIRVGEGAYGYTF. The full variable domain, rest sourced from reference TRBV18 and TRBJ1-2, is NAGVMQNPRHLVRRRGQEARLRCSPMKGHSHVYWYRQLPEEGLKFMVYLQKENIIDESGMPKERFSAEFPKEGPSILRIQQVVRGDSAAYFCASSPIRVGEGAYGYTFGSGTRLTVV.

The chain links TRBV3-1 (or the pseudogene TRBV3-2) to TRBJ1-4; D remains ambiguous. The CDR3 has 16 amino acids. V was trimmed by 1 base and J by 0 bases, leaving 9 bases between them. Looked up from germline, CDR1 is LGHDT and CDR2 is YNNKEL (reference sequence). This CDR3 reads CASSQVPGTTNEKLFF. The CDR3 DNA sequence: TGTGCCAGCAGCCAAGTCCCAGGTACAACTAATGAAAAACTGTTTTTT.

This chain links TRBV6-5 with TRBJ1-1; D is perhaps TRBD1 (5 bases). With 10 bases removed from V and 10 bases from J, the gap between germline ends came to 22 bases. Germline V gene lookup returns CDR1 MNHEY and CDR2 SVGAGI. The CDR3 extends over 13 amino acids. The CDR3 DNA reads TGTGCCACCGCCGACAGTTTTTCGACTCGAGCTTTCTTT. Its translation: CATADSFSTRAFF.

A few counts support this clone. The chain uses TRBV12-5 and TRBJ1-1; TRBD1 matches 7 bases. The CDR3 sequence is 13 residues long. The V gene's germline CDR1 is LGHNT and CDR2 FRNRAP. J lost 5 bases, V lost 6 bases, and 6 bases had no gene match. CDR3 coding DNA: TGTGCTAGTGGCCACAGGGGAAGTACTGAAGCTTTCTTT. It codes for CASGHRGSTEAFF. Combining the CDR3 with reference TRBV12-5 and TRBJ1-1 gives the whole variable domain DARVTQTPRHKVTEMGQEVTMRCQPILGHNTVFWYRQTMMQGLELLAYFRNRAPLDDSGMPKDRFSAEMPDATLATLKIQPSEPRDSAVYFCASGHRGSTEAFFGQGTRLTVV.

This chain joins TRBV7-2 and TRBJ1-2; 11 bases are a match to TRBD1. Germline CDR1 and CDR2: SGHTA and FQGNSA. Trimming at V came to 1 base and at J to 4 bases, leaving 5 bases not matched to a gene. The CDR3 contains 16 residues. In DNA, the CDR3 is TGTGCCAGCAGCTTAGTGGGGACAGGGGGTGGCTATGGCTACACCTTC. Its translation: CASSLVGTGGGYGYTF.

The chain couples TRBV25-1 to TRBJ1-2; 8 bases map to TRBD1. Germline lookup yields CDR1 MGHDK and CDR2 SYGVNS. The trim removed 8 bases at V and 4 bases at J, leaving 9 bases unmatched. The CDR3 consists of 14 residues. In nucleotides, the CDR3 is TGTGCCAGCCAAATTTCAGGGGGCCCCTATGGCTACACCTTC. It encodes CASQISGGPYGYTF.

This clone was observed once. CDR3 in DNA: TGTGCCAGCAGTTTATTTTTGCGCGGGCCAAACTATGGCTACACCTTC. This sequence encodes CASSLFLRGPNYGYTF. The rearrangement uses TRBV28 and TRBJ1-2; D unresolved. Trimming left V 1 base short and J 2 bases short, with 14 bases between. Germline CDR1 MDHEN, CDR2 SYDVKM. The CDR3 loop spans 16 amino acids.

DNA for the CDR3: TGTGCCAGCAGCAGGGGGCAGAGCACAGATACGCAGTATTTT. This sequence encodes CASSRGQSTDTQYF. The genes are TRBV9 and TRBJ2-3; 7 bases are a match to TRBD1. V lost 4 bases, J lost 0 bases, and 2 bases stayed unmatched. The CDR3 loop spans 14 amino acids. Germline V gives CDR1 SGDLS, CDR2 YYNGEE.

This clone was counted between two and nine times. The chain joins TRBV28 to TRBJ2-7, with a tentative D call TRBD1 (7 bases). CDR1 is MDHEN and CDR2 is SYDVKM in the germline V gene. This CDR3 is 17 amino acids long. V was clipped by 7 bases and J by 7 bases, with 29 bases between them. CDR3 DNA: TGTGCCAGCACGCACCAGGGGGGCCACCGTTTATTGGTGGAGCAGTACTTC. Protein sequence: CASTHQGGHRLLVEQYF.

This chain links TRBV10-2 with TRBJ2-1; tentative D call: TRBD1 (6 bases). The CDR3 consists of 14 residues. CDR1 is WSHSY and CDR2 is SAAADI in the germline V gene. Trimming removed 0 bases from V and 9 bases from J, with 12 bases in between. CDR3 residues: CASSESRQVGEQFF. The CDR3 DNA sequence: TGCGCCAGCAGTGAGTCAAGACAGGTCGGTGAGCAGTTCTTC.

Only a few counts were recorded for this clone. The CDR3 reads CASSPNRDRAYEQYF. CDR3 coding DNA: TGTGCCAGCAGCCCGAACCGGGACAGGGCCTACGAGCAGTACTTC. V gene TRBV2 combines with J gene TRBJ2-7; 9 bases fit TRBD1. The CDR3 covers 15 residues. V lost 6 bases, J lost 2 bases, and 8 bases stayed unmatched. Germline V gives CDR1 SNHLY, CDR2 FYNNEI.

In DNA, the CDR3 is TGTGCCAGCAGTTTTCCCGCTGGACTAGCGGGGGGGCCCAGTCCCTACGAGCAGTACTTC. This translates into CASSFPAGLAGGPSPYEQYF. The chain carries TRBV28 and TRBJ2-7, with 15 bases lining up with TRBD2. Germline lookup yields CDR1 MDHEN and CDR2 SYDVKM. After removal of 3 bases from V and 2 bases from J, the junction contained 14 bases not matched to a gene. The CDR3 spans 20 residues.

The CDR3 nucleotides are TGCGCCAGCAGCCCCGGGTTAGCGGGCTCCACCGGGGAGCTGTTTTTT. Translated: CASSPGLAGSTGELFF. The chain joins TRBV5-1 to TRBJ2-2; 7 nucleotides match TRBD2. Germline CDR1 is SGHRS and CDR2 is YFSETQ. The CDR3 is made up of 16 amino acids. After removal of 4 bases from V and 4 bases from J, the junction contained 10 bases not matched to a gene.

The CDR3 loop is CASRAWEGNTIYF. The DNA for the CDR3 is TGTGCCAGCAGGGCTTGGGAGGGAAACACCATATATTTT. This chain connects TRBV2 to TRBJ1-3; D gene ambiguous. V lost 6 bases and J lost 4, with 10 bases in between. Germline V lookup: CDR1 SNHLY, CDR2 FYNNEI. The CDR3 is made up of 13 amino acids.

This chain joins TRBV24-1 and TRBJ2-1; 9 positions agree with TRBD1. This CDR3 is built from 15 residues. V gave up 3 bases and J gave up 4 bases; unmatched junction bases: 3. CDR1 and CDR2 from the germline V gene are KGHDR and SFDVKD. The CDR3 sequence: CATSDDRGGYNEQFF. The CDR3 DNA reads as TGTGCCACCAGTGATGACAGGGGGGGGTACAATGAGCAGTTCTTC.

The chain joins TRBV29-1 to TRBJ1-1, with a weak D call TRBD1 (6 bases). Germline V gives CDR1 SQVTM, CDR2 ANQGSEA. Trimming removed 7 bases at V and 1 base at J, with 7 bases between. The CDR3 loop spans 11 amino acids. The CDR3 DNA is TGCAGCGGACAGGAGAACACTGAAGCTTTCTTT. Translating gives CSGQENTEAFF.

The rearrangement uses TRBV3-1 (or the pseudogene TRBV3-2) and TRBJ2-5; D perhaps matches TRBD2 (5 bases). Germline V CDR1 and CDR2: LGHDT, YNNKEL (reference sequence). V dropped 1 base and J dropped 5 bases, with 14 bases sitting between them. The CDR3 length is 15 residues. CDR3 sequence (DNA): TGTGCCAGCAGCCAAGTGTCCGGGTCGGGGGAGACCCAGTACTTC. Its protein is CASSQVSGSGETQYF.